A single sample gave rise to the 18 T cell receptor beta chains below, sequenced in a study of blood T cell repertoires in COVID-19. The assay was immunoSEQ multiplex PCR, and TCRdb's table has in-frame clones only and misses some. The sample shows 330,000 or so clones, about 90% of them seen only once. The sample consisted of PBMCs or T cells enriched from blood (not recorded which). These receptors were taken from a woman in her thirties who had recovered from COVID-19.

The sample holds one count of this clone. The chain is built from TRBV15 and TRBJ2-7; D not certain. CDR1 and CDR2 (germline): LNHNV, YYDKDF (reference sequence). V shed 0 bases and J shed 6 bases, with 6 bases lying between them. The CDR3 length is 12 residues. As DNA, the CDR3 is TGTGCCACCAGCAGAGACAGATTCGAGCAGTACTTC. Protein sequence: CATSRDRFEQYF.

This sequence joins TRBV5-1 and TRBJ2-1, with 8 bases lining up with TRBD1. The junction had 3 bases not matched to a gene; V was cut back by 0 bases and J by 7 bases. Per germline, CDR1 SGHRS and CDR2 YFSETQ. The CDR3 loop spans 14 amino acids. Written as DNA, the CDR3 is TGCGCCAGCAGCTTGGGGCAGGGGGCGAATGAGCAGTTCTTC. Translated, it gives CASSLGQGANEQFF.

This clone has just a few counts. The chain employs TRBV18 and TRBJ2-4; 7 bases line up with TRBD1. Germline V CDR1 and CDR2: KGHSH, LQKENI. CDR3 length: 14 amino acids. J was trimmed by 4 bases and V by 5 bases; bases with no gene match: 5. This chain's CDR3 is CASSEDRIKNIQYF. CDR3 DNA: TGTGCCAGCTCAGAGGACAGGATAAAAAACATTCAGTACTTC.

The chain links TRBV30 to TRBJ1-2, with 9 bases lining up with TRBD1. The length of the CDR3 is 16 residues. Germline loops: CDR1 GTSNPN, CDR2 SVGIG (reference sequence). With V trimmed by 3 bases and J by 4 bases, 12 bases remained unmatched. CDR3 loop: CAWRTPGQGLIYGYTF. The CDR3 DNA follows: TGTGCCTGGAGGACCCCGGGACAGGGCCTGATCTATGGCTACACCTTC. Full variable domain (outside the CDR3, taken from reference TRBV30 and TRBJ1-2): SQTIHQWPATLVQPVGSPLSLECTVEGTSNPNLYWYRQAAGRGLQLLFYSVGIGQISSEVPQNLSASRPQDRQFILSSKKLLLSDSGFYLCAWRTPGQGLIYGYTFGSGTRLTVV.

The genes are TRBV27 and TRBJ1-3, with TRBD1 identical over 8 bases. The CDR3 is made up of 14 amino acids. The V segment lost 8 bases and the J segment 4 bases; nucleotides outside the gene matches: 7. CDR1 and CDR2 from the germline V gene are MNHEY and SMNVEV (reference sequence). This chain's CDR3 is CASAGTGSGNTIYF. The CDR3 DNA is TGTGCCAGCGCCGGGACAGGATCAGGAAACACCATATATTTT.

A remark on this clone: The sample carries other DNA sequences with the same CDR3. V gene TRBV11-3 combines with J gene TRBJ2-1, with D maybe TRBD2 (5 bases). The V and J ends lost 0 bases and 0 bases respectively, with 15 bases between them. This CDR3 region has 18 residues. Germline CDR1 is SGHNT and CDR2 is YENEEA. The DNA of the CDR3 is TGTGCCAGCAGCTTAGATCAAGGAGGAACCAGCTCCTACAATGAGCAGTTCTTC. This sequence encodes CASSLDQGGTSSYNEQFF.

This clone was seen once. The chain employs TRBV6-5 and TRBJ1-6; 8 positions agree with TRBD1. V was clipped by 5 bases and J by 9 bases; unmatched bases: 9. The CDR3 length is 15 residues. From germline, CDR1 is MNHEY and CDR2 SVGAGI. The CDR3 is CASSMGQVKVSPLHF. CDR3 bases: TGTGCCAGCAGTATGGGACAGGTTAAGGTTTCACCCCTCCACTTT.

V usage is TRBV28 and J usage is TRBJ2-7; 10 bases map to TRBD2. This CDR3 spans 14 amino acids. J gave up 0 bases and V 8 bases, and 4 bases lay outside the gene matches. CDR1 and CDR2 (germline): MDHEN, SYDVKM. CDR3 residues: CASLPSGSSYEQYF. The DNA of the CDR3 is TGTGCCAGCCTTCCTAGCGGGAGCTCCTACGAGCAGTACTTC.

This clone was counted a few times. The genes are TRBV5-8 and TRBJ2-7; 9 bases are a match to TRBD1. The CDR3 is 17 residues long. Germline loops: CDR1 SGHTS, CDR2 YDEGEE. J gave up 0 bases and V 3 bases, and 10 bases lay outside the gene matches. The DNA for the CDR3 is TGTGCCAGCAGCTCCCGGGTGGGACAGGGCCCCTCCTACGAGCAGTACTTC. Translating it yields CASSSRVGQGPSYEQYF. Looking up the rest from reference TRBV5-8 and TRBJ2-7 gives the full variable domain: EAGVTQSPTHLIKTRGQQATLRCSPISGHTSVYWYQQALGLGLQFLLWYDEGEERNRGNFPPRFSGRQFPNYSSELNVNALELEDSALYLCASSSRVGQGPSYEQYFGPGTRLTVT.

Concerning this clone: The sample contains more than one DNA sequence encoding this CDR3. V usage is TRBV11-2 and J usage is TRBJ1-1, with TRBD1 as a possible D gene (5 bases). The germline CDR1 and CDR2 sequences are SGHAT and FQNNGV. V shed 4 bases and J shed 1 base, with 7 bases lying between them. The CDR3 consists of 13 residues. The CDR3 region is CASSSDRNTEAFF. The CDR3 DNA follows: TGTGCCAGCAGCTCCGACAGGAACACTGAAGCTTTCTTT.

About this clone: Other DNA sequences in the sample encode the same CDR3. The chain carries TRBV7-9 and TRBJ2-2, with D maybe TRBD2 (5 bases). The CDR3 has 14 amino acids. CDR1 and CDR2 from the germline V gene are SEHNR and FQNEAQ (reference sequence). Trimming pared 6 bases from V and 3 bases from J, leaving 11 bases between. CDR3: CASSLDSYTGELFF. CDR3 DNA: TGTGCCAGCAGTTTGGACTCTTACACCGGGGAGCTGTTTTTT.

This clone was counted between two and nine times. The J gene is TRBJ2-1, the V gene TRBV20-1; 9 bases match TRBD2. The V gene end was trimmed by 3 bases and the J gene end by 8 bases; junction bases not matched to a gene: 14. The CDR3 spans 16 residues. Germline lookup yields CDR1 DFQATT and CDR2 SNEGSKA (reference sequence). CDR3: CSASSLAGGPSDEQFF. CDR3 bases: TGCAGTGCTAGTTCTCTGGCGGGAGGGCCGAGCGATGAGCAGTTCTTC.

This chain connects TRBV7-2 to TRBJ2-2, with 7 bases fitting TRBD2. The V gene's germline CDR1 is SGHTA and CDR2 FQGNSA. CDR3 size: 16 residues. With 1 base clipped from V and 6 bases from J, the junction kept 8 bases outside the gene matches. CDR3 nucleotides: TGTGCCAGCAGCTTAGTCCTAGCGGAGAGTGCCGGGGAGCTGTTTTTT. Its translation is CASSLVLAESAGELFF.

The chain employs TRBV27 and TRBJ2-5; perhaps TRBD1 as D (6 bases). Looked up from germline, CDR1 is MNHEY and CDR2 is SMNVEV (reference sequence). V lost 1 base, J lost 5 bases, and 14 bases lay in between. This CDR3 has 15 amino acids. The CDR3 is CASSLYREPRETQYF. For the CDR3, the DNA is TGTGCCAGCAGTTTATACAGGGAGCCGAGGGAGACCCAGTACTTC.

The rearrangement uses TRBV27 and TRBJ2-1, with a weak D call TRBD2 (6 bases). The V end was cut by 4 bases, the J end by 4 bases, with 17 bases between. Germline V gene lookup returns CDR1 MNHEY and CDR2 SMNVEV (reference sequence). This CDR3 is built from 16 residues. CDR3 nucleotide sequence: TGTGCCAGCAGTTCCTCGAGGAGGGGTGGGTACAATGAGCAGTTCTTC. Its protein product is CASSSSRRGGYNEQFF.

The rearrangement links TRBV9 to TRBJ1-3; TRBD1 might be the D (5 bases). The germline V gene encodes CDR1 SGDLS and CDR2 YYNGEE. The V end lost 4 bases, the J end lost 1 base, and 18 bases lay between the germline ends. The CDR3 consists of 17 residues. The CDR3 reads CASSSNPAGISGNTIYF. In nucleotides, the CDR3 is TGTGCCAGCAGCTCAAACCCTGCAGGGATTTCTGGAAACACCATATATTTT. Variable domain in full (rest from reference TRBV9 and TRBJ1-3): DSGVTQTPKHLITATGQRVTLRCSPRSGDLSVYWYQQSLDQGLQFLIQYYNGEERAKGNILERFSAQQFPDLHSELNLSSLELGDSALYFCASSSNPAGISGNTIYFGEGSWLTVV.

The chain is built from TRBV5-1 and TRBJ1-6; D possibly corresponds to TRBD1 (6 bases). The CDR3 is 16 residues long. Trimming removed 4 bases from V and 7 bases from J, with 18 bases in between. Germline V CDR1 and CDR2: SGHRS, YFSETQ. CDR3 DNA sequence: TGCGCCAGCAGCCATCAGGGGAGCCCGGGGAATTCACCCCTCCACTTT. This sequence encodes CASSHQGSPGNSPLHF. The full variable domain, its missing parts supplied by reference TRBV5-1 and TRBJ1-6, is KAGVTQTPRYLIKTRGQQVTLSCSPISGHRSVSWYQQTPGQGLQFLFEYFSETQRNKGNFPGRFSGRQFSNSRSEMNVSTLELGDSALYLCASSHQGSPGNSPLHFGNGTRLTVT.

This clone was recorded a few times. This chain uses TRBV4-2 with TRBJ1-1, with D perhaps matching TRBD1 (6 bases). Germline values: CDR1 LGHNA, CDR2 YNFKEQ. CDR3 length: 15 residues. Trimming took 0 bases from V and 4 from J, leaving 12 bases between them. The CDR3: CASSQDLQGLTEAFF. The CDR3 coding sequence is TGTGCCAGCAGCCAAGACTTGCAGGGGCTCACTGAAGCTTTCTTT.